This is a list of T cell receptor beta chains from one sample in a study of shared clonotypes between healthy human individuals. Sequencing used immunoSEQ multiplex PCR; TCRdb keeps in-frame clones, though not all of them. The table records roughly 850,000 clones, 96% of them present only once. Specimen: naive CD8+ T cells sorted from blood. Receptor source: a man aged 30 to 39 in good health. Each CDR3 is given with its conserved first and last residue. Fields, in order: V gene, clone size, D gene, J gene, CDR3 DNA, CDR3 protein. A D gene is named only where the DNA matches it firmly. Clone size, where shown, is once, few, many, or a class for clones that have expanded.

v_gene: TRBV28
abundance: once
d_gene: TRBD2
j_gene: TRBJ2-1
CDR3nt: TGTGCCAGCAGTTTCGGACTAGCGGGAGGGGGAAACCCCTACAATGAGCAGTTCTTC
CDR3aa: CASSFGLAGGGNPYNEQFF

v_gene: TRBV2
abundance: -
d_gene: -
j_gene: TRBJ1-3
CDR3nt: TGTGCCAGCAGAGGGGTAGAAAACACCATATATTTT
CDR3aa: CASRGVENTIYF

v_gene: TRBV4-3
abundance: once
d_gene: -
j_gene: TRBJ1-2
CDR3nt: TGCGCCAGCAGCCAAGACACATCAATGGGGCAGTACTATGGCTACACCTTC
CDR3aa: CASSQDTSMGQYYGYTF

v_gene: TRBV6-5
abundance: -
d_gene: TRBD1
j_gene: TRBJ1-2
CDR3nt: TGTGCCAGCAAGTTAGGGGGAGGGGGCCGCGATGGCTACACCTTC
CDR3aa: CASKLGGGGRDGYTF

v_gene: TRBV5-1
abundance: -
d_gene: -
j_gene: TRBJ2-7
CDR3nt: TGCGCCAGCAGCCGGGGGATGGGTAGATCAGACTACGAGCAGTACTTC
CDR3aa: CASSRGMGRSDYEQYF

v_gene: TRBV30
abundance: -
d_gene: -
j_gene: TRBJ1-3
CDR3nt: TGTGCCTGGACCGAGGGGACTCTCGGAAACACCATATATTTT
CDR3aa: CAWTEGTLGNTIYF

v_gene: TRBV7-6
abundance: -
d_gene: -
j_gene: TRBJ2-7
CDR3nt: TGTGCCAGCAGCTTAGAGTATGCCTCCGAGCAGTACTTC
CDR3aa: CASSLEYASEQYF

v_gene: TRBV6-1
abundance: -
d_gene: TRBD1
j_gene: TRBJ2-7
CDR3nt: TGTGCCAGCAGTGGCCTGGGACAGGGGGCGTCCTACGAGCAGTACTTC
CDR3aa: CASSGLGQGASYEQYF

v_gene: TRBV7-9
abundance: -
d_gene: TRBD2
j_gene: TRBJ2-7
CDR3nt: TGTGCCAGCAGCTTACTCGCGGGAGTTAGGGTCTACGAGCAGTACTTC
CDR3aa: CASSLLAGVRVYEQYF

v_gene: TRBV7-9
abundance: -
d_gene: -
j_gene: TRBJ1-2
CDR3nt: TGTGCCAGCAGCCCTCTTTCCCACTATGGCTACACCTTC
CDR3aa: CASSPLSHYGYTF

v_gene: TRBV19
abundance: -
d_gene: TRBD1
j_gene: TRBJ2-1
CDR3nt: TGTGCCAGTAGTATAGCCACGGACAGGAGCGCGGACAATGAGCAGTTCTTC
CDR3aa: CASSIATDRSADNEQFF

v_gene: TRBV28
abundance: few
d_gene: -
j_gene: TRBJ2-7
CDR3nt: TGTGCCAGCAGTTTCTCCCCCGAGATGCCCTACGAGCAGTACTTC
CDR3aa: CASSFSPEMPYEQYF

v_gene: TRBV5-1
abundance: -
d_gene: -
j_gene: TRBJ2-7
CDR3nt: TGCGCCAGCAGCTTGGAATTTGAGGGTCCTTCCTACGAGCAGTACTTC
CDR3aa: CASSLEFEGPSYEQYF

v_gene: TRBV2
abundance: -
d_gene: -
j_gene: TRBJ2-7
CDR3nt: TGTGCCAGCAGTGAATACACAGCCTACGAGCAGTACTTC
CDR3aa: CASSEYTAYEQYF

v_gene: TRBV7-8
abundance: -
d_gene: TRBD2
j_gene: TRBJ2-3
CDR3nt: TGTGCCAGCAGCTTAGGGGCGGGAGGGGGTTCCTCTAGCACAGATACGCAGTATTTT
CDR3aa: CASSLGAGGGSSSTDTQYF

v_gene: TRBV5-1
abundance: -
d_gene: -
j_gene: TRBJ2-7
CDR3nt: TGCGCCAGCAGCTTGGCTGGGTCGAGACGGGAAGGATCCTACGAGCAGTACTTC
CDR3aa: CASSLAGSRREGSYEQYF

v_gene: TRBV7-9
abundance: -
d_gene: TRBD1
j_gene: TRBJ2-7
CDR3nt: TGTGCCAGCAGCTCAGGGGGCGCCCCGTTGAACCAGTACTTC
CDR3aa: CASSSGGAPLNQYF

v_gene: TRBV28
abundance: -
d_gene: -
j_gene: TRBJ2-7
CDR3nt: TGTGCCAGCAGTCCTCAGACGGTCCCTCTCAAACAAAAATTC
CDR3aa: CASSPQTVPLKQKF

v_gene: TRBV6-5
abundance: -
d_gene: -
j_gene: TRBJ1-4
CDR3nt: TGTGCCAGCAGTTATGCCACAGGGCCGGTTGAAAAACTGTTTTTT
CDR3aa: CASSYATGPVEKLFF

v_gene: TRBV28
abundance: -
d_gene: -
j_gene: TRBJ1-2
CDR3nt: TGTGCCAGCAGTCCCGGGAACTATGGCTACACCTTC
CDR3aa: CASSPGNYGYTF

v_gene: TRBV27
abundance: -
d_gene: TRBD2
j_gene: TRBJ2-1
CDR3nt: TGTGCCAGCAGTTTATTGGGGACTAGCGGGAGTACTGAGCAGTTCTTC
CDR3aa: CASSLLGTSGSTEQFF

v_gene: TRBV29-1
abundance: -
d_gene: -
j_gene: TRBJ2-2
CDR3nt: TGCAGCGCCATAGACTCCCTCACCGGGGAGCTGTTTTTT
CDR3aa: CSAIDSLTGELFF

v_gene: TRBV7-3
abundance: -
d_gene: -
j_gene: TRBJ2-1
CDR3nt: TGTGCCAGCAGCTCGAATTCAGGGACTGAGCAGTTCTTC
CDR3aa: CASSSNSGTEQFF

v_gene: TRBV7-6
abundance: -
d_gene: -
j_gene: TRBJ2-7
CDR3nt: TGTGCCAGCAGCCAATTCGGGTACTCCTACGAGCAGTACTTC
CDR3aa: CASSQFGYSYEQYF

v_gene: TRBV6-1
abundance: -
d_gene: -
j_gene: TRBJ2-7
CDR3nt: TGTGCCAGCAGTGAGGGAACTTGGAGGGTGGCCTACGAGCAGTACTTC
CDR3aa: CASSEGTWRVAYEQYF

v_gene: TRBV2
abundance: -
d_gene: TRBD2
j_gene: TRBJ2-7
CDR3nt: TGTGCCAGCAGTGTTCCTAGCGGCTCCTACGAGCAGTACTTC
CDR3aa: CASSVPSGSYEQYF

v_gene: TRBV19
abundance: once
d_gene: TRBD1
j_gene: TRBJ2-7
CDR3nt: TGTGCCAGTAGTTTAATGGACAGGGACTACGAGCAGTACTTC
CDR3aa: CASSLMDRDYEQYF

v_gene: TRBV5-5
abundance: -
d_gene: TRBD2
j_gene: TRBJ2-7
CDR3nt: TGTGCCAGCAGCTTGCTAGCGGGCACCTACGAGCAGTACTTC
CDR3aa: CASSLLAGTYEQYF

v_gene: TRBV14
abundance: -
d_gene: -
j_gene: TRBJ2-3
CDR3nt: TGTGCCAGCAGCCTATACTCGGGGCCAGATACGCAGTATTTT
CDR3aa: CASSLYSGPDTQYF

v_gene: TRBV9
abundance: -
d_gene: TRBD1
j_gene: TRBJ2-7
CDR3nt: TGTGCCAGCAGCGTAGCAGGGGGTGCCACCTCCTACGAGCAGTACTTC
CDR3aa: CASSVAGGATSYEQYF

v_gene: TRBV29-1
abundance: -
d_gene: TRBD1
j_gene: TRBJ1-2
CDR3nt: TGCAGCGTGGGGGACAGGTTTATCCAAGGGGGAAACTATGGCTACACCTTC
CDR3aa: CSVGDRFIQGGNYGYTF

v_gene: TRBV10-2
abundance: -
d_gene: -
j_gene: TRBJ2-1
CDR3nt: TGCGCCAGCAGACAGGGTCCCTACAATGAGCAGTTCTTC
CDR3aa: CASRQGPYNEQFF

v_gene: TRBV6-1
abundance: -
d_gene: -
j_gene: TRBJ1-1
CDR3nt: TGTGCCTGCCAGAGGGGGATGAACACTGAAGCTTTCTTT
CDR3aa: CACQRGMNTEAFF

v_gene: TRBV6-5
abundance: -
d_gene: -
j_gene: TRBJ2-1
CDR3nt: TGTGCCAGCAGTATCCACAATGAGCAGTTCTTC
CDR3aa: CASSIHNEQFF

v_gene: TRBV5-6
abundance: -
d_gene: -
j_gene: TRBJ2-7
CDR3nt: TGTGCCAGCACGCCCGGGGCGGGCGAGCAGTACTTC
CDR3aa: CASTPGAGEQYF

v_gene: TRBV7-2
abundance: -
d_gene: TRBD1
j_gene: TRBJ1-5
CDR3nt: TGTGCCAGCCGCGAGGACAGGGGATGGAATCAGCCCCAGCATTTT
CDR3aa: CASREDRGWNQPQHF

v_gene: TRBV9
abundance: -
d_gene: -
j_gene: TRBJ2-7
CDR3nt: TGTGCCAGCAGCCAAGGTGCGGGGCCCACCTACGAGCAGTACTTC
CDR3aa: CASSQGAGPTYEQYF

v_gene: TRBV5-1
abundance: -
d_gene: -
j_gene: TRBJ2-1
CDR3nt: TGCGCCAGCAGCTTACGGGCAGGATACAATGAGCAGTTCTTC
CDR3aa: CASSLRAGYNEQFF

v_gene: TRBV11-2
abundance: -
d_gene: -
j_gene: TRBJ2-7
CDR3nt: TGTGCCAGCAGCTTAGGACCGAGTTACGAGCAGTACTTC
CDR3aa: CASSLGPSYEQYF

v_gene: TRBV7-7
abundance: once
d_gene: -
j_gene: TRBJ2-3
CDR3nt: TGTGCTAGCACCGCGTCGGGAGCGAAAGTTTGGGATACGCAGTATTTT
CDR3aa: CASTASGAKVWDTQYF

v_gene: TRBV7-9
abundance: -
d_gene: -
j_gene: TRBJ2-2
CDR3nt: TGTGCCAGCAGCCCACCGAGAGGTCTAGACAACACCGGGGAGCTGTTTTTT
CDR3aa: CASSPPRGLDNTGELFF

v_gene: TRBV7-2
abundance: -
d_gene: TRBD2
j_gene: TRBJ2-7
CDR3nt: TGTGCCAGCAGCACGGGACTAGCGGGAGGATACGAGCAGTACTTC
CDR3aa: CASSTGLAGGYEQYF

v_gene: TRBV20-1
abundance: -
d_gene: -
j_gene: TRBJ1-2
CDR3nt: TGCAGTGCCAGACACGGAGATGGCTACACCTTC
CDR3aa: CSARHGDGYTF

v_gene: TRBV27
abundance: -
d_gene: TRBD1
j_gene: TRBJ2-7
CDR3nt: TGTGCCAGCAGTTTACCCGACAGGGGCGAGCAGTACTTC
CDR3aa: CASSLPDRGEQYF

v_gene: TRBV18
abundance: once
d_gene: -
j_gene: TRBJ2-1
CDR3nt: TGTGCCAGCTCACCGGTTTCGTCTTCCGTTGGGCCGACTAGGTGGAATGAGCAGTTCTTC
CDR3aa: CASSPVSSSVGPTRWNEQFF

v_gene: TRBV2
abundance: -
d_gene: TRBD2
j_gene: TRBJ2-7
CDR3nt: TGTGCCAGCAGCCTCCGACTAGCTTACGAGCAGTACTTC
CDR3aa: CASSLRLAYEQYF

v_gene: TRBV27
abundance: -
d_gene: -
j_gene: TRBJ2-1
CDR3nt: TGTGCCAGCAGTTTAGCACTAGGGACCTACAATGAGCAGTTCTTC
CDR3aa: CASSLALGTYNEQFF

v_gene: TRBV7-9
abundance: -
d_gene: TRBD1
j_gene: TRBJ2-7
CDR3nt: TGTGCCAGCAGCTCACAGGGGGCCGCCTACGAGCAGTACTTC
CDR3aa: CASSSQGAAYEQYF

v_gene: TRBV6-5
abundance: -
d_gene: -
j_gene: TRBJ1-1
CDR3nt: TGTGCCAGCAGCCGGGGGGCTCACACTGAAGCTTTCTTT
CDR3aa: CASSRGAHTEAFF

v_gene: TRBV9
abundance: -
d_gene: TRBD1
j_gene: TRBJ2-3
CDR3nt: TGTGCCAGCAGCGTAGTAGGACAGGGGGAACGCACAGATACGCAGTATTTT
CDR3aa: CASSVVGQGERTDTQYF

v_gene: TRBV2
abundance: -
d_gene: -
j_gene: TRBJ1-1
CDR3nt: TGTGCCAGCACCGAGAGGGCAGGAGGCACTGAAGCTTTCTTT
CDR3aa: CASTERAGGTEAFF

v_gene: TRBV7-8
abundance: -
d_gene: -
j_gene: TRBJ2-7
CDR3nt: TGTGCCAGCAGCTTAGAGCCGGGAACACCCTACGAGCAGTACTTC
CDR3aa: CASSLEPGTPYEQYF